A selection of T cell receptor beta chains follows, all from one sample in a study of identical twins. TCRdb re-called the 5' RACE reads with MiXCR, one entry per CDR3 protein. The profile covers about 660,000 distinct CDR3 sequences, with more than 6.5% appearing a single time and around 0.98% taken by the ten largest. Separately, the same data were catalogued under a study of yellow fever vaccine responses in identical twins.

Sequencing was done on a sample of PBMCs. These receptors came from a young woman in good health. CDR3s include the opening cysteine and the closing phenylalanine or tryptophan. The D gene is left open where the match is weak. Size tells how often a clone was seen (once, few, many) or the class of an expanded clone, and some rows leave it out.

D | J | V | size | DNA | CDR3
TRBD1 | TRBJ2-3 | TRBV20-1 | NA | TGCAGTGCGGTGGCAGGGGGTATCTTAGCGCAGTATTTT | CSAVAGGILAQYF
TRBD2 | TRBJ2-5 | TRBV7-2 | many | TGTGCCAGCAGCGGTGTAGCGGGAGTTGAGACCCAGTACTTC | CASSGVAGVETQYF
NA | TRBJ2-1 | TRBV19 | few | TGTGCCAGTAAGGCTGTCGATGAGCAGTTCTTC | CASKAVDEQFF
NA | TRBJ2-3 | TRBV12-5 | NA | TGTGCTAGTGGTTTGGTACAGGGAGACACAGATACGCAGTATTTT | CASGLVQGDTDTQYF
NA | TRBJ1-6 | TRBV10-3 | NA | TGTGCCATCAGTGACAGTGGTGATTCACCCCTCCACTTT | CAISDSGDSPLHF
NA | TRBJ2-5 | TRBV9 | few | TGTGCCAGCAGCGTAGGCTCGGGGGAAGAGACCCAGTACTTC | CASSVGSGEETQYF
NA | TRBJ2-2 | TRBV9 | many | TGTGCCAGCAGCGTAGATCTCGGGGGCAGGGTCGGGGAGCTGTTTTTT | CASSVDLGGRVGELFF
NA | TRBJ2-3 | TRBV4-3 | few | TGCGCCAGCAGCCAAGAAGGCGCGGCTCCCGGCACAGATACGCAGTATTTT | CASSQEGAAPGTDTQYF
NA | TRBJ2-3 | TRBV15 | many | TGTGCCACCAGCAGAGGTCAAAACGGCCCTACGCAGTATTTT | CATSRGQNGPTQYF
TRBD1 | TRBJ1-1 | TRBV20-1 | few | TGCAGTGCTGCGACAGGGAGTATCATGAACACTGAAGCTTTCTTT | CSAATGSIMNTEAFF
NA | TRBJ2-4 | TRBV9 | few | TGTGCCAGCAGCGTGTCGGGGGTCAAAAACATTCAGTACTTC | CASSVSGVKNIQYF
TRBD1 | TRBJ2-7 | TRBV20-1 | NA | TGCAGTGCCTCAAACCGGGACAGCCCCTACGAGCAGTACTTC | CSASNRDSPYEQYF
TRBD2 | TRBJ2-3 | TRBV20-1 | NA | TGCTTTGCTAGCGGGCTAGCGAGTGGCACAGATACGCAGTATTTT | CFASGLASGTDTQYF
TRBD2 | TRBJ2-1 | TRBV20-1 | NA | TGCAGTGCACCGGGACTAGCGGGAAGCTCCTACAATGAGCAGTTCTTC | CSAPGLAGSSYNEQFF
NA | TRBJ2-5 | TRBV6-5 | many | TGTGCCAGCAGTTACTCTGCACTAGCTTCTCAAGAGACCCAGTACTTC | CASSYSALASQETQYF
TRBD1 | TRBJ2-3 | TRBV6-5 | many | TGTGCCAGCAGTTACGGACAGGGGACCACAGATACGCAGTATTTT | CASSYGQGTTDTQYF
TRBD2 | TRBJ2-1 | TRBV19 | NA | TGTGCCACCAGACTAGCGGCTTACAATGAGCAGTTCTTC | CATRLAAYNEQFF